This T cell receptor (beta chain) was identified during a study of blood T cell repertoires in COVID-19. The study assigned cohorts using participant-reported clinical history. This clone was seen once. Per the authors' pipeline: Nucleated cell counts were estimated from reference gene primer amplification. Sequencing was performed with immunoSEQ multiplex PCR; in TCRdb, only in-frame clones are kept and a portion is missing. V, J and clone size are those of that table, while D and trimming were read from the DNA. Of under 250,000 clones in the sample, roughly 85% were seen once. This TCR came from a man aged 25-45 years who had recovered from COVID-19. Material for sequencing was PBMCs or T cells enriched from blood (not recorded which).

CDR3 sequence (DNA): TGTGCCAGCAGCCAACTAGACCCAATGTTGCAGTTCTTC. This translates into CASSQLDPMLQFF. The chain is built from TRBV4-2 and TRBJ2-1; no firm D call. The V and J ends lost 2 bases and 12 bases respectively, with 14 bases between them. This CDR3 has 13 residues. Looked up from germline, CDR1 is LGHNA and CDR2 is YNFKEQ.